This record looks at one T cell receptor beta chain sequence and its context. Molecular-barcoded quantitative 5'-RACE produced these TCR beta libraries. One entry per CDR3 protein, called by TCRdb with MiXCR from the 5' RACE reads. The sample has some 300,000 distinct CDR3 sequences, around 20% seen once. The sample originates from a study of CD8 T cells in ankylosing spondylitis. The V gene's germline CDR1 is SEHNR and CDR2 FQNEAQ (reference sequence). The CDR3 covers 15 residues. V gave up 5 bases and J gave up 5 bases, with 18 bases separating them. The chain recombines TRBV7-9 with TRBJ2-5; weak D call: TRBD1 (5 bases). This receptor was identified in a female donor with ankylosing spondylitis or in good health (not recorded which). The sequenced sample was blood, either unsorted or a sorted T cell fraction (not recorded which). This chain's CDR3 is CASSPSTAGMETQYF. In DNA, the CDR3 is TGTGCCAGCAGCCCTTCCACCGCAGGGATGGAGACCCAGTACTTC.